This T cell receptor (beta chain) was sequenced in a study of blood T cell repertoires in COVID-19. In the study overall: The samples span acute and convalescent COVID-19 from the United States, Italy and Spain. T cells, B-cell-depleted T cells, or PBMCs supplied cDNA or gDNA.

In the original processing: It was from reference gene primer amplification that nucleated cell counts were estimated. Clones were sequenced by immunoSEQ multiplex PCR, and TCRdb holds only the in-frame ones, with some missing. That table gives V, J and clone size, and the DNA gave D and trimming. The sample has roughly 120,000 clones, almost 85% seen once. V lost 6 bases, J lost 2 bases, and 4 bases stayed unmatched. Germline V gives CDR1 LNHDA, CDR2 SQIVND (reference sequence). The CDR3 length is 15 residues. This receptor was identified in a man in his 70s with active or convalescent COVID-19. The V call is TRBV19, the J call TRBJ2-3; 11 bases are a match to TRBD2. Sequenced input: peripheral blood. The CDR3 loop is CASSRLAGITDTQYF. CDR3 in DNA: TGTGCCAGTAGCCGACTAGCGGGAATCACAGATACGCAGTATTTT.